This T cell receptor beta chain stems from a study of shared clonotypes between healthy human individuals. Donors were healthy HIV-negative adults without recently reported acute infections or vaccinations. Each donor was a Caucasian adult residing in Nashville, Tennessee. V shed 7 bases and J shed 1 base, with 14 bases lying between them. Germline CDR1 reads LNHDA; CDR2 reads SQIVND (reference sequence). The CDR3 loop spans 14 amino acids. In the case of this clone: Its specificity is unknown.

General study findings and limits: Sequencing depth was predicted to influence how clonotypes are shared among donors.

Generated by immunoSEQ multiplex PCR, the TCRdb table keeps only in-frame clones and is missing some. The sample includes hundreds of thousands of clones, roughly 77% of them seen just once. Sequenced material: PBMCs. The source is a woman in her forties in good health. Some clones in this sample may be carry-over from other donors' samples. The chain has TRBV19 and TRBJ2-7; a possible D gene is TRBD1 (5 bases). The CDR3 DNA is TGTGCCAGTACCAGATCGACAGAATCCTACGAGCAGTACTTC. It encodes CASTRSTESYEQYF.